This entry concerns a single T cell receptor (beta chain). Only one count was recorded for this clone. What antigen it recognizes has not been identified. The sample holds no much larger clone one base away, and base qualities are not on file. Donors formed part of the validation cohort, which comprised some 120 subjects and was distinct from the first cohort of 550 to 850 subjects. Library prep was done by the immunoSEQ multiplex PCR assay. Per the source publication's procedure: To diagnose cytomegalovirus status from the catalog of TCR beta chain sequences, a statistical classification framework was built. Entries here come from immuneACCESS through TCRdb and include only in-frame sequences with V and J called. Some clones fail to appear in such tables; in the studies checked, an unresolved V gene covers under half of the shortfall, and the cause of the remainder is unknown. V and J calls and clone size are given by that table; D and trimming were obtained from the DNA. Here the sample has approximately 270,000 clones; around 90% occur a single time. Under 0.45% of the sample rests with the top ten.

The entry originates in a study of cytomegalovirus exposure and HLA in healthy donors (dated 2017 in TCRdb). Describing the broader study: According to a later analysis, the 120 validation repertoires were produced on the same platform as the 700 or so repertoires of the first cohort. The study was designed to test whether signatures of past pathogen exposure could be identified by cataloging public T cell receptors. In addition to the first cohort of 666 subjects, a separate validation cohort of 120 different subjects was used. To predict cytomegalovirus infection status, the study combined high-throughput TCR immunosequencing, statistical association of individual TCRs with disease status, and machine learning. Study-wide findings and limitations: The classifier was reported to diagnose cytomegalovirus status with high specificity and sensitivity in both the original cohort and the validation cohort. Of the cluster scores, 90% to 95% were above 0 in a later analysis, which found that TCRs clustered in the first cohort also tended to co-occur in the 120 validation repertoires. According to the authors, the approach could potentially be generalized to other disease states and immunological phenotypes. Most TCR sequences were seen in very few donors, while some public TCRs were found in many individuals. A total of about 180 TCR beta chains were listed by the study as associated with cytomegalovirus. The validation cohort had no HLA typing available for a later analysis, so co-occurrence within that cohort was assessed over all 120 or so repertoires. A few of the identified cytomegalovirus-associated TCR beta chains were confirmed in vitro to be specific for cytomegalovirus antigens.

The material sequenced was PBMCs. The TCR comes from a woman aged 18-29 years in good health and CMV-seronegative.

The DNA sequence follows: TGCGCCAGCAGCTGGAAGGATAGCGGGGGGACGAACACCGGGGAGCTGTTTTTT. This gives the protein CASSWKDSGGTNTGELFF. The chain was built from TRBV5-1 and TRBJ2-2; TRBD2 matches 10 bases in the middle. Taken from cysteine to phenylalanine, the CDR3 has 18 residues. Left in the record is the CDR3 DNA by itself, 54 bases read in frame from the first base. Germline trimming amounts to 3 bases on V and 0 bases on J, with 8 as the count of junction bases outside the gene matches. The germline V gene specifies SGHRS as CDR1 and YFSETQ as CDR2.